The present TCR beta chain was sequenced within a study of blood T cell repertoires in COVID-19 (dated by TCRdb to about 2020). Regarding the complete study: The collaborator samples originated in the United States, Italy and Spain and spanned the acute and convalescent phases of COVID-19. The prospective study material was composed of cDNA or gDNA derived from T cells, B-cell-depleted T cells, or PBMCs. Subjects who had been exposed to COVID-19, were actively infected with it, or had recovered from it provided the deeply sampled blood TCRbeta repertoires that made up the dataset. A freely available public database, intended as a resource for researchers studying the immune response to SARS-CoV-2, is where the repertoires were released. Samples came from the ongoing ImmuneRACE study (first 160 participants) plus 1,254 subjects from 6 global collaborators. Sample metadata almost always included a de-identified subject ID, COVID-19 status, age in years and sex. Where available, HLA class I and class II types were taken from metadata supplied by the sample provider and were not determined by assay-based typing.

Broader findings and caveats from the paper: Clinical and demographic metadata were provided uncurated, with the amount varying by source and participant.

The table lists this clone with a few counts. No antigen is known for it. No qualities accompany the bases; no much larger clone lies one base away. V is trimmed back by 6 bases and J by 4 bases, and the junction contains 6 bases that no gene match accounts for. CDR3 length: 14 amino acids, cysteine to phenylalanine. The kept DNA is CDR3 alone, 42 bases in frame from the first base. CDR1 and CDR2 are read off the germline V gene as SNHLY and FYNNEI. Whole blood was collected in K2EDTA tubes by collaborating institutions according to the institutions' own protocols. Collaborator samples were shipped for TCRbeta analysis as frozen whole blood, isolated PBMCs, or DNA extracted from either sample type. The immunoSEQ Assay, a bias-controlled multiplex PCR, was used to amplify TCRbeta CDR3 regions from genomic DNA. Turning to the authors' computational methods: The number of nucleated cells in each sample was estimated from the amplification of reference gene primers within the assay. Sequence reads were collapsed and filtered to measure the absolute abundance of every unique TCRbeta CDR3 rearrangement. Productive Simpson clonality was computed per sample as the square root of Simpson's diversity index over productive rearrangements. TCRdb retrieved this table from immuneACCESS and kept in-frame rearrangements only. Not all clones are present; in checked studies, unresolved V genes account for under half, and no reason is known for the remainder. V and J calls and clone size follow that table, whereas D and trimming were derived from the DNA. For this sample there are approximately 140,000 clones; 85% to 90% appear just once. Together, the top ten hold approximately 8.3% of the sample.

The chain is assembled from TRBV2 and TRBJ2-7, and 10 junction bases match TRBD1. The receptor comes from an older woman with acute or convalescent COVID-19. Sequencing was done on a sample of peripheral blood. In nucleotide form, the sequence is TGTGCCAGCAGCGGACAGGGGGGTTGGTACGAGCAGTACTTC. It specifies CASSGQGGWYEQYF. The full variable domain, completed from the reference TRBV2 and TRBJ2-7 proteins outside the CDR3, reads EPEVTQTPSHQVTQMGQEVILRCVPISNHLYFYWYRQILGQKVEFLVSFYNNEISEKSEIFDDQFSVERPDGSNFTLKIRSTKLEDSAMYFCASSGQGGWYEQYFGPGTRLTVT.